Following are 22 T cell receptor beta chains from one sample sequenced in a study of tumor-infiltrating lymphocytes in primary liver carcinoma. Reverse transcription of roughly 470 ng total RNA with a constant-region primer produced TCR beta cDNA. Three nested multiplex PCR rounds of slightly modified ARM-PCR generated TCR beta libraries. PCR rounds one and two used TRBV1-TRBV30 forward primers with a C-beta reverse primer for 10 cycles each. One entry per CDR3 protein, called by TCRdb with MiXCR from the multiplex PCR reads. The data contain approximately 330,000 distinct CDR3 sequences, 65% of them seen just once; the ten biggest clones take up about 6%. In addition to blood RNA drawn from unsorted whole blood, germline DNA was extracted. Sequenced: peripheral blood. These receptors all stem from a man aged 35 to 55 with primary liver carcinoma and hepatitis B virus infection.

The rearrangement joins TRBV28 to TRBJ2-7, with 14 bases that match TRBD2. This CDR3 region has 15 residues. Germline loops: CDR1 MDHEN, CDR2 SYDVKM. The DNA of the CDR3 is TGTGCTAACAGTGAACGACTAGCGGGAGGGTACAGGCAGTACTTC. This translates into CANSERLAGGYRQYF.

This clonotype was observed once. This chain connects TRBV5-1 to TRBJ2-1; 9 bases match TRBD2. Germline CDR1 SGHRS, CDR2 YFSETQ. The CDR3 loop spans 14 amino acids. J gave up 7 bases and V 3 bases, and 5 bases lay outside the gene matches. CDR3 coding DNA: TGCGCCAGCAGCTCCGGGACTAGCTTTAATGAGCAGTTCTTC. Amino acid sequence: CASSSGTSFNEQFF. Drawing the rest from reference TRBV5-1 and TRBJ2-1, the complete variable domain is KAGVTQTPRYLIKTRGQQVTLSCSPISGHRSVSWYQQTPGQGLQFLFEYFSETQRNKGNFPGRFSGRQFSNSRSEMNVSTLELGDSALYLCASSSGTSFNEQFFGPGTRLTVL.

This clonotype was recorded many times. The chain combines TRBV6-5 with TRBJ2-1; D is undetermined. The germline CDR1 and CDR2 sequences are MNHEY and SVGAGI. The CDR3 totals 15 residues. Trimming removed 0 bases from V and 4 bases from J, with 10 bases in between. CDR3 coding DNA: TGTGCCAGCAGTTACTCCGCGTCCGAATACAATGAGCAGTTCTTC. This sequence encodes CASSYSASEYNEQFF.

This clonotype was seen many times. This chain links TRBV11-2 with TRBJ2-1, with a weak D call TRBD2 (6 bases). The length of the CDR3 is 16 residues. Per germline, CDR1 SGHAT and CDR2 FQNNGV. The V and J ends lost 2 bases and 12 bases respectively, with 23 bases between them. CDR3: CASSLMSGGIIDGQFF. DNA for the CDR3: TGTGCCAGCAGCTTAATGTCGGGCGGGATTATCGATGGGCAGTTCTTC.

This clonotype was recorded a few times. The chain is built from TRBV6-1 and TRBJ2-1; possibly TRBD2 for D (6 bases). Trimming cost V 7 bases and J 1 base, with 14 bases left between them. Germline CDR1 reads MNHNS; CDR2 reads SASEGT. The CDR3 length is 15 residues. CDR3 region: CASTLGAGSYNEQFF. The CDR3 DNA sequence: TGTGCCAGCACCCTAGGGGCGGGGTCCTACAATGAGCAGTTCTTC.

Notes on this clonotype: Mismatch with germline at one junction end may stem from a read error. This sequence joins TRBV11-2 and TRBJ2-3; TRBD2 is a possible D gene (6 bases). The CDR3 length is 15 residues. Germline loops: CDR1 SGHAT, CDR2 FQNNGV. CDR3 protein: CASSLRSGSTDTQYF. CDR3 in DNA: TGTGCCAGTAGCTTAAGGAGCGGGAGCACAGATACGCAGTATTTT.

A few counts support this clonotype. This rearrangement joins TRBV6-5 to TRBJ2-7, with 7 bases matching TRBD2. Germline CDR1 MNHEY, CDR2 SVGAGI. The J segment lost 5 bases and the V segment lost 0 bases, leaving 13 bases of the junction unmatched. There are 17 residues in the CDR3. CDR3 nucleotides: TGTGCCAGCAGTTACTCCCGCCAGGGCGGGAGTCCAAACGAGCAGTACTTC. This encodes CASSYSRQGGSPNEQYF.

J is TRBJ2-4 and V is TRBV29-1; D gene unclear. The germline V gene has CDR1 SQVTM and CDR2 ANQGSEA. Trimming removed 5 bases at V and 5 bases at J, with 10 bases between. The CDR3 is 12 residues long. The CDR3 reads CSVRARENIQYF. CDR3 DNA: TGCAGCGTTAGGGCAAGGGAAAACATTCAGTACTTC.

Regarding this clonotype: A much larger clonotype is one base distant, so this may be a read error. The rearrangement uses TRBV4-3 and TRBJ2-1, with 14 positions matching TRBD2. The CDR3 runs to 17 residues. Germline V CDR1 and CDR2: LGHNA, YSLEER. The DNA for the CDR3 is TGCACCAGCAGCCATCGCGGGACTAGCGGGGGTGACAATGAGCAGTTCTTC. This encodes CTSSHRGTSGGDNEQFF.

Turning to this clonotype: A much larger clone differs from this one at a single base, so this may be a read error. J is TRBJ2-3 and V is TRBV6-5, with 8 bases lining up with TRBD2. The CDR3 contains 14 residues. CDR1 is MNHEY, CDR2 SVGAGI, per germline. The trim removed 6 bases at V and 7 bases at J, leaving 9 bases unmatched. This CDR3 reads CASSLGGGTYTQYF. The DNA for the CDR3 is TGTGCCAGCAGCCTCGGGGGGGGGACATATACGCAGTATTTT.

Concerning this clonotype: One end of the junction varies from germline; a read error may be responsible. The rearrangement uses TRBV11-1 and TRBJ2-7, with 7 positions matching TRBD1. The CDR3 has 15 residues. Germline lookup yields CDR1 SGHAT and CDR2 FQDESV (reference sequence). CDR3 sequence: CASSLRQGSNYEQYF. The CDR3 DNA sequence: TGTGCCAGCAGCTTACGACAGGGTAGTAACTACGAACAGTACTTC. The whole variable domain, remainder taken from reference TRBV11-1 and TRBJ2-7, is EAEVAQSPRYKITEKSQAVAFWCDPISGHATLYWYRQILGQGPELLVQFQDESVVDDSQLPKDRFSAERLKGVDSTLKIQPAELGDSAMYLCASSLRQGSNYEQYFGPGTRLTVT.

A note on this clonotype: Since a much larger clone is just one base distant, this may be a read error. The CDR3 loop is CASSPDRRDYTF. In DNA form, the CDR3 reads TGCGCCAGCAGTCCAGACAGGAGAGACTACACCTTC. The V gene is TRBV10-2, the J gene TRBJ1-2, with D possibly being TRBD1 (6 bases). Germline loops: CDR1 WSHSY, CDR2 SAAADI. This CDR3 spans 12 amino acids. The germline V and J ends were trimmed by 5 bases and 10 bases, with 14 bases remaining between them.

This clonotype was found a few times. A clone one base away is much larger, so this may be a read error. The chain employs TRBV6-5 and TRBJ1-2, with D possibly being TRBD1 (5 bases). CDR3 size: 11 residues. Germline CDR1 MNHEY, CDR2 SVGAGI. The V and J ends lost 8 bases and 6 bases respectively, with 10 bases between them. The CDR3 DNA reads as TGTGCCAGCGGTTGGGGGGATGGCTACACCTTC. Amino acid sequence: CASGWGDGYTF.

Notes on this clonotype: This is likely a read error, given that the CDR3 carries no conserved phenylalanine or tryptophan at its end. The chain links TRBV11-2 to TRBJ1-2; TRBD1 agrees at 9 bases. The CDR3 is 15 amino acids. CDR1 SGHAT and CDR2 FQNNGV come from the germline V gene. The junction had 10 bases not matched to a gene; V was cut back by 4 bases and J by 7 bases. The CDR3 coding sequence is TGTGCCAGCAGCTATACAGGGGGCTCCTCCCTTGGCTACACCCTA. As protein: CASSYTGGSSLGYTL.

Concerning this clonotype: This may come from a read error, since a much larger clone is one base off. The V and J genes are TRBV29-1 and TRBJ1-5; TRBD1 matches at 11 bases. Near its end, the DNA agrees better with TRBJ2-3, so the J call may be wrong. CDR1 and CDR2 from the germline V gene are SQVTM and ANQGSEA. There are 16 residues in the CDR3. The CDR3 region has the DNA TGCAGCGCCGGGACTGGACAGGGGGCCCGGAATCAGCCCCAGTATTTT. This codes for CSAGTGQGARNQPQYF.

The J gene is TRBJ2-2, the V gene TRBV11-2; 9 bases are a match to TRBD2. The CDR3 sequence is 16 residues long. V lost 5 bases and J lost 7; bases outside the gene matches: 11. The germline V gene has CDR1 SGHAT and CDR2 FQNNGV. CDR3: CASSTMGLARYGELFF. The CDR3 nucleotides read TGTGCCAGCAGCACCATGGGACTAGCTCGTTACGGGGAGCTGTTTTTT.

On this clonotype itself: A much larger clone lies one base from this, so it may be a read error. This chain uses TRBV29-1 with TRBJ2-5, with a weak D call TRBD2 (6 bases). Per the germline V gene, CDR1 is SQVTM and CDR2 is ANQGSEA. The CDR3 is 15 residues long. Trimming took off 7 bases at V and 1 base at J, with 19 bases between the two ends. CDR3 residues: CSAPGLARAQETQYF. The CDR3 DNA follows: TGCAGCGCTCCGGGGCTAGCGAGAGCCCAAGAGACCCAGTACTTC.

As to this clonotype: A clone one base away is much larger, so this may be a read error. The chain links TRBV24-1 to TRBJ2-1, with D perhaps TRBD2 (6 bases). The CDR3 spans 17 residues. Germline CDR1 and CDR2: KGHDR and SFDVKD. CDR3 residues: CAISGTGGTSSYNEQFF. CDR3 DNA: TGTGCCATCAGTGGAACGGGCGGGACGAGCTCCTACAATGAGCAGTTCTTC.

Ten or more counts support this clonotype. CDR3 protein: CAISELAGNSYNEQFF. DNA of the CDR3: TGTGCCATCAGTGAATTAGCGGGAAACTCCTACAATGAGCAGTTCTTC. This chain connects TRBV10-3 to TRBJ2-1, with 8 bases identical to TRBD2. The junction had 4 bases not matched to a gene; V was cut back by 3 bases and J by 0 bases. The CDR3 covers 16 residues. Germline CDR1 reads ENHRY; CDR2 reads SYGVKD.

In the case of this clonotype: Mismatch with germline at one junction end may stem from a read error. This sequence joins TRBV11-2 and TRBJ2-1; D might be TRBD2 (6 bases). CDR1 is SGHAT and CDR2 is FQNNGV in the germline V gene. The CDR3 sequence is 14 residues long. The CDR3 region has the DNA TGCGCCAGCAGCGGACTAACGGCCTACAATGTGCAGTTCTTC. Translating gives CASSGLTAYNVQFF.

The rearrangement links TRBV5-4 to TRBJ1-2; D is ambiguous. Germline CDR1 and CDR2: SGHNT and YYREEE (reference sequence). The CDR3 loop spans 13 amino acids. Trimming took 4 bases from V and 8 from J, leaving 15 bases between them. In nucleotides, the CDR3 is TGTGCCAGCAGCCAGGATACAGTCAGAGGCTACACCTTC. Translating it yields CASSQDTVRGYTF.

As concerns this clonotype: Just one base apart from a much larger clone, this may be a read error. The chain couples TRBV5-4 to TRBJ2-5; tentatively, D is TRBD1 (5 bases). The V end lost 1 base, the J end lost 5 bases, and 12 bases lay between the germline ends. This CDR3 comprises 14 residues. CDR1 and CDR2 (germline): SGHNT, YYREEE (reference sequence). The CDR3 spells CASSLIGHGETQYF. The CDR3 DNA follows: TGTGCCAGCAGCTTGATCGGACACGGGGAGACCCAGTACTTC.